This T cell receptor (beta chain) was observed in a study of CD8+CD57+ T cells in acquired aplastic anemia. As for the study in general: The study obtained an average of roughly 2.9 ug of DNA from sorted CD4+ and CD8+ cells.

Study conclusions and caveats: Patients and controls had CD8+ Simpson's diversity values that were not significantly distinct.

This clonotype was observed at least ten times. The target antigen is unknown. CD8+CD57+ cell expansion, shown by flow cytometry, had occurred in the patients selected for sequencing. A severe acquired aplastic anemia diagnosis applied to all patients. The study profiled TCR beta VDJ and CDR3 using genomic DNA as template. TCRdb itself ran the reads through MiXCR, one entry per CDR3 protein. The sample gives under 500,000 distinct CDR3 sequences, roughly a third of which show up once; 0.82% is in the top ten. This CDR3 region has 16 residues. V gave up 5 bases and J gave up 5 bases, with 22 bases separating them. CDR1 and CDR2 (germline): SGHTA, FQGTGA.

The sequencing sample was made of sorted CD4+, CD8+, or CD8+CD57+ T cells (not recorded which) from PBMCs. This receptor was obtained from a human donor with aplastic anemia. The chain uses TRBV7-3 and TRBJ2-7, with TRBD2 as a possible D gene (6 bases). The CDR3 sequence is CASSPWLAAIGDEQYF. CDR3 coding DNA: TGTGCCAGCAGCCCTTGGTTAGCGGCTATTGGCGACGAGCAGTACTTC.